This TCR beta chain is from a study of vaccination and CD4 T cells after COVID-19 (dated by TCRdb to between 2021 and 2024). Turning to the overall study: Every convalescent patient had a positive nasal swab PCR test for SARS-CoV-2, with mild disease in about nine patients and severe disease in one. The convalescent cohort included six males and four females, with two Hispanic individuals, seven Caucasians, two Asians and one multiracial person. Participants received two doses of either the Pfizer-BioNTech BNT162b2 vaccine (n=8) or the Moderna mRNA-1273 vaccine (n=2). Post-COVID blood samples were collected from convalescent patients a median of around 100 days after diagnosis, with a range of roughly 30 to 161 days. Post-vaccine blood samples were obtained a median of approximately 70 days after the second vaccine dose, with a range of about 12 to 241 days. Culture stimuli were overlapping spike peptide pools from SARS-CoV-2 and from the common cold coronaviruses HCoV-NL63, HCoV-OC43 and HCoV-229E. In control cultures, a CEFX viral epitope pool was used as positive control, an HIV-1 Nef peptide pool was used as negative control, or no peptide was added. In more than eight COVID-19 convalescent patients and a few infection-naive healthy vaccine recipients, researchers compared the spike-specific CD4+ TCR repertoire from before mRNA vaccination with the repertoire from after.

CDR1 is given as MNHEY and CDR2 as SMNVEV, both from the germline V gene (reference sequence). A distance of 12 bases separates the germline ends of V and J, which lose 4 bases and 5 bases respectively. The CDR3 goes from the cysteine to the phenylalanine over 14 residues. The CDR3 DNA has 42 bases and is translated from base 1. The sample's treatment or condition label, decoded: approximately nine-day PBMC culture with coronavirus spike peptide pools or control peptides (ViraFEST assay). The ViraFEST assay was used in the study, in which antigen-specific T cells were expanded with peptide pools and expanded clonotypes were subsequently identified by TCR sequencing. The convalescent patients' positive SARS-CoV-2 PCR tests were from March to December 2020, which was before the Alpha, Beta and Delta variants emerged in the United States. Each well held two million PBMCs cultured with approximately 9.1 ug/ml peptide pools in IMDM containing around 5% human AB serum and approximately 10 IU/ml IL-2. Half of the culture medium was replaced with fresh IL-2-containing medium on days 3 and 7. CD4+ T cells were isolated after approximately 10 days of culture through negative selection using the EasySep CD4+ T cell isolation kit. Ficoll-Paque Plus gradient centrifugation was used to isolate PBMCs from whole blood, and the isolated PBMCs were then either used fresh or cryopreserved at -140C. Each culture condition was generally run in triplicate wells.

Note on this clonotype: Its specific antigen is unknown. One base away there is no much larger clone; base qualities are not given.

Libraries came from PCR. TCR sequencing of DNA from cultured CD4+ T cells used the Oncomine TCR Beta short-read assay at the Johns Hopkins FTIC core. Genomic DNA was extracted from the cultured CD4+ T cells with the QIAamp micro DNA kit. Oncomine TCR Beta libraries from cultured CD4+ T cells were pooled with unique dual indexes and sequenced on an Illumina iSeq 100. Regarding the original processing steps: Non-productive sequences were removed, and CDR3s not starting with C, not ending with F or W, or shorter than 7 amino acids were discarded. Antigen-specific clonotypes were identified with the MANAFEST web application by comparing peptide-stimulated wells with reference and other culture wells. To be called positive, a clone needed an FDR below 0.05, an odds ratio above 5, and a productive frequency above 0.1% in at least two of three replicate wells. A clonotype counted as cross-reactive if it showed significant expansion both in the SARS-CoV-2 spike wells and in at least one common cold coronavirus spike condition. Using R version 3.6.1, CDR3 homology was evaluated through Levenshtein distances (stringdist) along with unrooted phylogenetic trees (ape). The raw public data were reprocessed by TCRdb itself: fastp quality trimming at Q25, MiXCR clonotype calling, in-frame beta chains only. Identical CDR3 protein sequences are pooled into one entry, listed with their most common genes and DNA. TCRdb, rather than the study authors, made the V and J calls. A total of more than 9,500 distinct CDR3 sequences appear in this sample, about 41% of them only once. The top ten constitute around 22% of the sample.

On the study overall, not on this receptor specifically: Among the post-vaccine SARS-CoV-2-reactive clones in convalescent patients, a median about 89% showed up only after vaccination, which suggests vaccine-specific priming. The number of convalescent patients in the study was relatively small, and the study did not examine early timepoints following natural infection. An increase in the median number of SARS-CoV-2-reactive clonotypes from approximately 21 after infection to approximately 41 after vaccination was observed, but the change was not found to be significant. Of the vaccine-specific clones found in convalescent patients, nearly all (304 of 307) were mono-reactive for SARS-CoV-2 spike instead of being cross-reactive with common cold coronaviruses.

The sequence was collected from a human donor with COVID-19. The V gene is TRBV27 and the J gene is TRBJ1-3; the D gene is possibly TRBD1, with 5 bases matching. Sequencing used cultured CD4+ T cells from blood, obtained after SARS-CoV-2 vaccination. This receptor carries the CDR3 CASSSGTSRNTIYF. The DNA sequence is given as TGTGCCAGCAGTTCGGGGACCTCGAGAAACACCATATATTTT.